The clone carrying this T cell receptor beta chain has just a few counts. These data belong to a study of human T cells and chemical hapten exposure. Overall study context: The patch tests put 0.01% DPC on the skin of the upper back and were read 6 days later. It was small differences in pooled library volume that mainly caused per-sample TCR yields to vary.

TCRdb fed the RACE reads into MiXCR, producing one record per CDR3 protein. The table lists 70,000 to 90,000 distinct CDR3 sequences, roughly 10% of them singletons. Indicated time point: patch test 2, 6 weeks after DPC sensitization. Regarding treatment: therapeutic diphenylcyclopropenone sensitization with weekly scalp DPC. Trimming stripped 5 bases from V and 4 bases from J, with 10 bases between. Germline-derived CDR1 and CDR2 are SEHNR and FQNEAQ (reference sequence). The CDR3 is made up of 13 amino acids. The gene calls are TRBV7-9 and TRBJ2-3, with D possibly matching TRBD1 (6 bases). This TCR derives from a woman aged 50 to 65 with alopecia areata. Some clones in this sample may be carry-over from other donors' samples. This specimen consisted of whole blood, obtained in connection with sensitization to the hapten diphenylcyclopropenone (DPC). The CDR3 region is CASSPTGPDTQYF. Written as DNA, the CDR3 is TGTGCCAGCAGCCCGACAGGTCCAGATACGCAGTATTTT. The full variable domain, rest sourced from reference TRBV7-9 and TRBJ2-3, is DTGVSQNPRHKITKRGQNVTFRCDPISEHNRLYWYRQTLGQGPEFLTYFQNEAQLEKSRLLSDRFSAERPKGSFSTLEIQRTEQGDSAMYLCASSPTGPDTQYFGPGTRLTVL.